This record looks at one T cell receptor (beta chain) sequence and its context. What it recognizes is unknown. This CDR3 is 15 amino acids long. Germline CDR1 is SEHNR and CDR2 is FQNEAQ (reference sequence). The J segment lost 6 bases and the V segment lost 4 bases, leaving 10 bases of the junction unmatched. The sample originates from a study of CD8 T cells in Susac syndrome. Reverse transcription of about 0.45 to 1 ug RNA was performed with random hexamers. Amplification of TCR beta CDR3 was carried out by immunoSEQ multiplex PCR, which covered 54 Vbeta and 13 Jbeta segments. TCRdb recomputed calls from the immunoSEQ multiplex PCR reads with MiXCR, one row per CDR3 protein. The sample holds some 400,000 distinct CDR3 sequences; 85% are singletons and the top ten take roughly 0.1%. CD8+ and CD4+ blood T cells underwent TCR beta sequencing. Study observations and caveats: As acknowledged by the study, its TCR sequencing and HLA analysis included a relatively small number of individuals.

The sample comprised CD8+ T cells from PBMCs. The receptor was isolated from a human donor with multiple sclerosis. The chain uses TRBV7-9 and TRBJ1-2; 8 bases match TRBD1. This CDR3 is CASSSDRGVGDGYTF. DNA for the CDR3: TGTGCCAGCAGCTCTGACAGGGGAGTCGGGGATGGCTACACCTTC.